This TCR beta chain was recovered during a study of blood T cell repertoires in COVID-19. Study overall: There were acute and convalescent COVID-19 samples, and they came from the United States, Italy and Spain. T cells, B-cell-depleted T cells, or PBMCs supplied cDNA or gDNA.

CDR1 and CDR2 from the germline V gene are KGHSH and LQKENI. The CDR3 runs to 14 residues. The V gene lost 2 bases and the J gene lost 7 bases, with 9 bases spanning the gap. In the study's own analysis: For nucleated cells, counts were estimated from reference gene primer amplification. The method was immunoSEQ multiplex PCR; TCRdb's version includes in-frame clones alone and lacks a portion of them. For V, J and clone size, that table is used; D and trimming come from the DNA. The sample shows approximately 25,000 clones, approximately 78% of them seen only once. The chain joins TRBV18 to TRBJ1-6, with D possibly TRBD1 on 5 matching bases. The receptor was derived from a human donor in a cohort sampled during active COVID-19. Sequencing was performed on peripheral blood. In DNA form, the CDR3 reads TGTGCCAGCTCACCATCGGGGGTGAATTCACCCCTCCACTTT. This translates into CASSPSGVNSPLHF.